This T cell receptor (beta chain) is from a study of STAT5B mutations in CD4+ large granular lymphocyte leukemia. Comments on this clone: Its matching antigen is unknown.

Study-wide findings and caveats: Patient CD4-sorted repertoires stayed more clonal than healthy ones after leukemic-clone removal.

Using immunoSEQ multiplex PCR, the repertoire was profiled, and TCRdb retains in-frame clones only, with some absent. The table includes 32,000 or so clones, 85% detected once. Germline CDR1 and CDR2: SGHNT and YYREEE (reference sequence). The CDR3 spans 13 residues. V gave up 4 bases and J gave up 7 bases, with 14 bases separating them. Input material: CD4+ T cells from blood buffy coats. V gene TRBV5-4 combines with J gene TRBJ1-2, with D unclear. The TCR originated in a human donor in good health. This chain's CDR3 is CASSIEAFSGYTF. In DNA, the CDR3 is TGTGCCAGCAGCATTGAGGCTTTTTCTGGCTACACCTTC.